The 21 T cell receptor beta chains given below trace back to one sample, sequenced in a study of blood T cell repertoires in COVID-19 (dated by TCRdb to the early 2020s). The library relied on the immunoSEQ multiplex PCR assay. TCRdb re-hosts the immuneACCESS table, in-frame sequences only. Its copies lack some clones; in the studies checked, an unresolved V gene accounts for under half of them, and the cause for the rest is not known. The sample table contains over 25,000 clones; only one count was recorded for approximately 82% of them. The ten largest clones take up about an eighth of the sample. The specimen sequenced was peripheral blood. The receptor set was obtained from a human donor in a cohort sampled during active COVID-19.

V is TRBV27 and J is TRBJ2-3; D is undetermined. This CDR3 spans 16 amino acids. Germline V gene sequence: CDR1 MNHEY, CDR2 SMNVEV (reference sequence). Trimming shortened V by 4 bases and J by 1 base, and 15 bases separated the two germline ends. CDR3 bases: TGTGCCAGCAGTTCCCGGTCTTACCGAGGCACAGATACGCAGTATTTT. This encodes CASSSRSYRGTDTQYF.

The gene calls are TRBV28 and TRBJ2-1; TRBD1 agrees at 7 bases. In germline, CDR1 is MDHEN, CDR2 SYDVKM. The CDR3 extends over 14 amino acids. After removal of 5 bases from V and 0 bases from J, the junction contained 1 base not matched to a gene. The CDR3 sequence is CASSPGGSYNEQFF. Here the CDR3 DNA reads TGTGCCAGCAGTCCAGGGGGCTCCTACAATGAGCAGTTCTTC.

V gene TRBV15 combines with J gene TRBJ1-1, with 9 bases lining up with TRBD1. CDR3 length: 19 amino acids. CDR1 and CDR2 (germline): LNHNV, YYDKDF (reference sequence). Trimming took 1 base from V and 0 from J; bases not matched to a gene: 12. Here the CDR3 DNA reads TGTGCCACCAGCAGAGTGCCCTCACAGGGGGCATACATGAACACTGAAGCTTTCTTT. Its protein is CATSRVPSQGAYMNTEAFF.

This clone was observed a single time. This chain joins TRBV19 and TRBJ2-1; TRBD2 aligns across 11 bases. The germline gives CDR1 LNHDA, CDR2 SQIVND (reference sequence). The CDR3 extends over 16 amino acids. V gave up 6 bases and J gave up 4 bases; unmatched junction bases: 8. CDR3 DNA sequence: TGTGCCAGTAGCCCGCCGCTAGCGGGGGGTTACAATGAGCAGTTCTTC. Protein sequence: CASSPPLAGGYNEQFF.

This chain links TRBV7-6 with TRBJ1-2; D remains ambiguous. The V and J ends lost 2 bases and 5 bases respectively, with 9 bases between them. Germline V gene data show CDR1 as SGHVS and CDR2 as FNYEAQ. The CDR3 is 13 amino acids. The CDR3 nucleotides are TGTGCCAGCAGCTTAAACAGCCAATATGGCTACACCTTC. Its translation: CASSLNSQYGYTF.

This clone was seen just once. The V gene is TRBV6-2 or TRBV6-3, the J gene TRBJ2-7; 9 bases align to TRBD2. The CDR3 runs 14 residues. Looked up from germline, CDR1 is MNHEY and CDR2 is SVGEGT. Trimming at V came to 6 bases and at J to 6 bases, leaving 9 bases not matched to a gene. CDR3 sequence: CASSLMAGGVEQYF. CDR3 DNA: TGTGCCAGCAGCCTGATGGCGGGGGGGGTCGAGCAGTACTTC.

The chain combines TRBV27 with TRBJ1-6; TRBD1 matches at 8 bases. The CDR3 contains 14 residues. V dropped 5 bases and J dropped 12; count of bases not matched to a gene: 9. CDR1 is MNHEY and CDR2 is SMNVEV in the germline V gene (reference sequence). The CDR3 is CASSTTGVWGPLHF. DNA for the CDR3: TGTGCCAGCAGTACGACAGGGGTATGGGGACCCCTCCACTTT.

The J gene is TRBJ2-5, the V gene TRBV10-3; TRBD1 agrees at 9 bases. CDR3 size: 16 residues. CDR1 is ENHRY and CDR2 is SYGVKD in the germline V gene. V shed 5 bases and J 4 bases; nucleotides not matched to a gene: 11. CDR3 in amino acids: CAISQGGGTGTETQYF. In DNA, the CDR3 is TGTGCCATCAGTCAAGGGGGCGGGACAGGGACAGAGACCCAGTACTTC.

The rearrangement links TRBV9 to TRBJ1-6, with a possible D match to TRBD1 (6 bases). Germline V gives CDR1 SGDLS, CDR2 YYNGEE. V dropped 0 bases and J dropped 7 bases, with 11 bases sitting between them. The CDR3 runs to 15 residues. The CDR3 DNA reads TGTGCCAGCAGCGTAGTAGAGACAGGAAATTCACCCCTCCACTTT. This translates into CASSVVETGNSPLHF.

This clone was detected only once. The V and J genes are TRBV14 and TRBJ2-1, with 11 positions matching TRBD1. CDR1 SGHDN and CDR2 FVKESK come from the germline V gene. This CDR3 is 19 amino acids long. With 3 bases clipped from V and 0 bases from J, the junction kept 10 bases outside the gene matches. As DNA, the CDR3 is TGTGCCAGCAGCCATTTAGGACAGGGGGCTGAAAGCTCCTACAATGAGCAGTTCTTC. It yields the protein CASSHLGQGAESSYNEQFF.

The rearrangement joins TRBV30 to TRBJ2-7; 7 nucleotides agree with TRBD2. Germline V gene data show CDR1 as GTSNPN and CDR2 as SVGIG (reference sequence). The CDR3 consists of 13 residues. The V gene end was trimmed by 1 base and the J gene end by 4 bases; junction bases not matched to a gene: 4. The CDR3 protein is CAWSATAGYEQYF. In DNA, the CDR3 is TGTGCCTGGAGTGCGACAGCGGGGTACGAGCAGTACTTC.

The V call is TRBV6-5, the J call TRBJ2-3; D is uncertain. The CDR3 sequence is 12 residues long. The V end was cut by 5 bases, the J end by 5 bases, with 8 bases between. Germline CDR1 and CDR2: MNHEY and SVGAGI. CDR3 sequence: CASSTTGDTQYF. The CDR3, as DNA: TGTGCCAGCAGTACGACGGGAGATACGCAGTATTTT.

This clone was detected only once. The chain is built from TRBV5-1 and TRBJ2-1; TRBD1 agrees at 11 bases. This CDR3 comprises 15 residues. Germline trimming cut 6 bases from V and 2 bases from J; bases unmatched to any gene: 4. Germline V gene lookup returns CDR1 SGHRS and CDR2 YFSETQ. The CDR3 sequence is CASNPGQGAYNEQFF. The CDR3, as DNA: TGCGCCAGCAACCCGGGACAGGGGGCCTACAATGAGCAGTTCTTC.

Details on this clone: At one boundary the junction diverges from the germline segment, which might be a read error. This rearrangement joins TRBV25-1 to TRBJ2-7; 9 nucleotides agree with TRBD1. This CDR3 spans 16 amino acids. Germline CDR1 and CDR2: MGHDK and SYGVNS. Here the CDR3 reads CASSEWGGTGSHEQYF. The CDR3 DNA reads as TGTGCCAGCAGCGAATGGGGCGGGACAGGGAGCCACGAGCAGTACTTC.

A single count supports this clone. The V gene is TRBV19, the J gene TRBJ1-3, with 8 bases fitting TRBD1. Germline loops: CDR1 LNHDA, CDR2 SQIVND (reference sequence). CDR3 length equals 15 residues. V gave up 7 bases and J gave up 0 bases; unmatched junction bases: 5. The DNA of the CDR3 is TGTGCCAGTACCGACAGGGGAAACTCTGGAAACACCATATATTTT. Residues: CASTDRGNSGNTIYF.

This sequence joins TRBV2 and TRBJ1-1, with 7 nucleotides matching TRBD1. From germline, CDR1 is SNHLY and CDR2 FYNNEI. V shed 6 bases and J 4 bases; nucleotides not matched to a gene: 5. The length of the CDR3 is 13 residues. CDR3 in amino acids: CASRAGQATEAFF. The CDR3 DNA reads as TGTGCCAGCAGAGCCGGACAGGCCACTGAAGCTTTCTTT.

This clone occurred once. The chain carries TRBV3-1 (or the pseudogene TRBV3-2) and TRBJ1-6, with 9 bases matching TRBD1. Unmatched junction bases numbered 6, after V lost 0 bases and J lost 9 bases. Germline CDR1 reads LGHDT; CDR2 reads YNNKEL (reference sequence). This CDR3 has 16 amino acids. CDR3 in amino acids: CASSQEAGTGFSPLHF. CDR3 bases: TGTGCCAGCAGCCAAGAAGCTGGGACAGGGTTTTCACCCCTCCACTTT.

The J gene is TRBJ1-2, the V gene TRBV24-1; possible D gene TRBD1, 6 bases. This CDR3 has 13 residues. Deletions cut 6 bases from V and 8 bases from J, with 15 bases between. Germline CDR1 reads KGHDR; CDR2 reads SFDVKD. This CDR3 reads CATSSGTTNGYTF. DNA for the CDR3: TGTGCCACCAGTTCCGGGACAACCAACGGCTACACCTTC.

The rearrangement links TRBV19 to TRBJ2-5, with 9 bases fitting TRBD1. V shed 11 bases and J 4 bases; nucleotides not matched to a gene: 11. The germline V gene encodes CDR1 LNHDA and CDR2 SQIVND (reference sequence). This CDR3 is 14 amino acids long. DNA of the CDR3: TGTGCCTCACAAGAGCCGGGACAGGGAGAGACCCAGTACTTC. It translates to CASQEPGQGETQYF.

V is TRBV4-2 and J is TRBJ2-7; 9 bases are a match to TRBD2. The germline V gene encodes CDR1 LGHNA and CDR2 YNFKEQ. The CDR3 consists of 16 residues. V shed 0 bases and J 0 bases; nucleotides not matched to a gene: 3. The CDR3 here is CASSQDAGGPSYEQYF. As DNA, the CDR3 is TGTGCCAGCAGCCAAGATGCGGGGGGGCCCTCCTACGAGCAGTACTTC.

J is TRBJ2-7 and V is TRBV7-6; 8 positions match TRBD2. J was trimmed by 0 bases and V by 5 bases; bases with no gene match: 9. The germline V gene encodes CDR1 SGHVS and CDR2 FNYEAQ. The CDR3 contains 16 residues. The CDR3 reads CASSHVAGGSSYEQYF. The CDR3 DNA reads TGTGCCAGCAGCCACGTGGCGGGGGGTAGCTCCTACGAGCAGTACTTC. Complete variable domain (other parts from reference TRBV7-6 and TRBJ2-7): GAGVSQSPRYKVTKRGQDVALRCDPISGHVSLYWYRQALGQGPEFLTYFNYEAQQDKSGLPNDRFSAERPEGSISTLTIQRTEQRDSAMYRCASSHVAGGSSYEQYFGPGTRLTVT.